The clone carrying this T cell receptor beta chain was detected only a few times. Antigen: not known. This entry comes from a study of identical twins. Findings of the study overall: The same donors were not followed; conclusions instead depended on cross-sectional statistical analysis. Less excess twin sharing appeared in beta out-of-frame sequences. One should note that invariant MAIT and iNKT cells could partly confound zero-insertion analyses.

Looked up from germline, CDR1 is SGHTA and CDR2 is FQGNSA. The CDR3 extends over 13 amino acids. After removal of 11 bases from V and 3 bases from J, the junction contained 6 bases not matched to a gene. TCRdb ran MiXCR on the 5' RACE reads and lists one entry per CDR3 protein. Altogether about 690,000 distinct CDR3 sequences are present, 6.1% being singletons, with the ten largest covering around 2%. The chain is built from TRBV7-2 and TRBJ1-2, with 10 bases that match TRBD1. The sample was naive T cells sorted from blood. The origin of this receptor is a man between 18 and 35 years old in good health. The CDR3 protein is CARRDRGDYGYTF. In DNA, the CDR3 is TGTGCCCGGAGGGACAGGGGCGACTATGGCTACACCTTC.